This T cell receptor (beta chain) was retrieved from a study of T cells in Graves' hyperthyroidism and ophthalmopathy. Study-wide background: Sampling of peripheral blood happened at initial diagnosis, prior to any treatment. General observations from the study: From stable hyperthyroidism, ophthalmopathy was set apart by a 13 V-J model. In blood, most of the thyroid clonotypes expanded above 0.001 were also present.

This clonotype was picked up a small number of times. Its antigen is not identified. This may come from a read error, since a much larger clone is one base off. Germline loops: CDR1 SEHNR, CDR2 FQNEAQ (reference sequence). The CDR3 length is 15 residues. Patients counted as stable if ophthalmopathy did not develop within 18 months. Amplified TCR beta CDR3 regions derived from RNA transcripts. Carried out on the TCR CDR3, a first-round RT-PCR used the HTBI primer set. One entry per CDR3 protein, called by TCRdb with MiXCR from the multiplex PCR reads. Among more than 150,000 distinct CDR3 sequences listed, around 15% were seen once.

The sequenced material came from blood. The origin of this receptor is a woman aged 45-65 years with Graves' hyperthyroidism. V usage is TRBV7-9 and J usage is TRBJ1-1; possibly TRBD1 for D (6 bases). The CDR3 DNA sequence: TGTGCCAGCAGCTTAGAAGTTACAGGGAGCACTAAAGCTTTCTTT. Its translation: CASSLEVTGSTKAFF.